The next 5 T cell receptor beta chains were all read from a single sample in a study of blood T cells in healthy people across ages. A second PCR, run for about 7 to 12 cycles, used a sample-barcoded 5' primer plus a J-beta primer mix. TCRdb recomputed calls from the 5' RACE reads with MiXCR, one row per CDR3 protein. The sample has roughly 500,000 distinct CDR3 sequences, around 24% seen once. This same sample was also taken into another study, of T cells of mothers and their children.

Sequenced input: blood. The receptors were sampled from a boy younger than 18 in good health.

This clonotype was detected a few times. The chain carries TRBV12-3 or TRBV12-4 and TRBJ2-4; 8 nucleotides agree with TRBD1. This CDR3 is 16 amino acids long. The junction had 6 bases not matched to a gene; V was cut back by 2 bases and J by 3 bases. DNA of the CDR3: TGTGCCAGCAGTTTAATCGTGGGACAGGTCAAAAACATTCAGTACTTC. Its protein product is CASSLIVGQVKNIQYF.

For this clonotype: A read error is likely, as this CDR3 ends without the conserved phenylalanine or tryptophan. The rearrangement joins TRBV20-1 to TRBJ2-4; D remains unclear. This CDR3 comprises 16 residues. Germline assignment: CDR1 DFQATT and CDR2 SNEGSKA (reference sequence). Deletions cut 0 bases from V and 0 bases from J, with 12 bases between. The CDR3 protein is CSAREWETLAKNIQYL. The CDR3 DNA follows: TGCAGTGCTAGAGAATGGGAAACGCTAGCCAAAAACATTCAGTACTTA.

The V gene is TRBV4-2, the J gene TRBJ2-5; TRBD2 matches 13 bases. Per germline, CDR1 LGHNA and CDR2 YNFKEQ. The CDR3 sequence is 16 residues long. V lost 2 bases, J lost 11 bases, and 11 bases stayed unmatched. CDR3 residues: CASSQLTGTSGKVQYF. In DNA form, the CDR3 reads TGTGCCAGCAGCCAACTCACCGGGACTAGCGGGAAGGTGCAGTACTTC.

V is TRBV6-6 and J is TRBJ1-1, with D uncertain. Germline values: CDR1 MNHNY, CDR2 SVGAGI (reference sequence). This CDR3 comprises 11 residues. Trimming took 9 bases from V and 5 from J, leaving 10 bases between them. The CDR3 nucleotides are TGTGCCAGTCTCACCACTACTGAAGCTTTCTTT. Translating gives CASLTTTEAFF.

This clonotype has more than one count but fewer than ten. The rearrangement uses TRBV20-1 and TRBJ2-7; 10 bases are shared with TRBD1. The DNA end favors TRBJ2-5, so the J call may be wrong. The CDR3 extends over 14 amino acids. Germline assignment: CDR1 DFQATT and CDR2 SNEGSKA (reference sequence). The CDR3 sequence: CSALTGQGTETQYF. As DNA, the CDR3 is TGCAGTGCTCTTACGGGACAGGGGACAGAGACCCAGTACTTC.